Sequencing of this T cell receptor (beta chain) was carried out in a study of beta chain features in type 1 diabetes. Findings and limits, study-wide: Reads derived from cDNA could over-represent cells showing high TCR expression. For Type 1 diabetes patients, all four CD4+ subsets carried TCRB CDR3s that were moderately but significantly shorter. Individuals with type 1 diabetes displayed fewer insertions and more deletions at VDJ junctions.

Comments on this clone: Its target is not known.

The CDR3 is 13 amino acids. Trimming left V 7 bases short and J 2 bases short, with 6 bases between. Looked up from germline, CDR1 is MDHEN and CDR2 is SYDVKM. The isolated RNA, all of it, was reverse transcribed, so expressed TCRB transcripts were what got sequenced. Sequenced by immunoSEQ multiplex PCR; TCRdb stores in-frame clones only, minus some. The table lists 500,000 to 800,000 clones, about an eighth of them singletons. Sequencing used naive CD4+ T cells from blood. This chain joins TRBV28 and TRBJ2-6; D remains unclear. The sequence was collected from a man between 25 and 39 years old with type 1 diabetes. The CDR3 region has the DNA TGTGCCAGCAAGGTCCCTGGGGCCAACGTCCTGACTTTC. Residues: CASKVPGANVLTF.